The source of this T cell receptor beta chain is a study of T-cell memory formation after mild COVID-19 listed by TCRdb under 2021. Regarding the research as a whole: Most TCR sequence clusters were specific to one of the two donors. T-cell clones expanding and contracting after mild COVID-19 in a couple of donors were tracked by longitudinal TCRalpha and TCRbeta repertoire sequencing. The cohort was made up of two young adult volunteers, one female and one male, who were previously healthy.

The sample was run on an Illumina NovaSeq 6000. TCRalpha and TCRbeta cDNA libraries were built by 5'RACE with constant-segment primers, adding sample barcodes and unique molecular identifiers. RNA was extracted from every sample with Trizol reagent. Libraries were amplified in two PCR steps, with a second sample barcode and Illumina TruSeq adapters added in the second step. Sequencing of the libraries was done on an Illumina NovaSeq, producing 2 x 150 bp paired-end reads. On the study's bioinformatics: Demultiplexing of reads and collapsing into UMI-guided consensus sequences were performed with migec v1.2.7. With mixcr v2.1.11, UMI consensuses were aligned to TRA and TRB V and J templates and assembled into clonotypes. Clonotypes were classified as expanded or contracted when called significant by both edgeR and NoisET, with noise models trained on biological replicates. edgeR calls used a false discovery rate-adjusted p below 0.01 and a log2 fold-change threshold of 1. PCA with hierarchical clustering of max-normalized trajectories of the 1000 most abundant clonotypes was used as exploratory dynamics analysis. Separately sequenced CD4+ and CD8+ repertoires were used to assign a CD4 or CD8 phenotype to each responding clone. TCRdb reran the public reads through fastp at Q25 and MiXCR, keeping productive beta chains. Every entry covers one CDR3 protein and lists the most common genes and DNA from its rows. These V and J calls rely on TCRdb rather than the paper's analysis. Across this sample there are about 100,000 distinct CDR3 sequences, with 11% seen only once. Roughly 40% of the sample lies in the top ten.

Ficoll-Paque density gradient centrifugation was the method used to isolate PBMCs. What the research found in general, with its limitations: Some responding clones were detected in pre-infection memory, suggesting pre-existing cross-reactive memory T cells joined the SARS-CoV-2 response. Clones contracting from day 15 to 85 had balanced CD4/CD8 phenotypes, while a second wave expanding from day 15 to 37 was biased towards CD4+. Only two mild cases were covered by the study, and larger cohorts that include severe cases with pre-infection samples were considered necessary. The second-wave clones that peaked on day 37 were not confirmed to be SARS-CoV-2 specific. Contracting CD4+ clones were found mainly in CM and EM memory subsets, while CD8+ clones were enriched in EMRA.

Counted from cysteine to phenylalanine, this CDR3 has 17 amino acids. Only the CDR3 portion is preserved as DNA: 51 bases, with reading frame beginning at the first base. Reading the germline V gene gives CDR1 SGHDN and CDR2 FVKESK. The V and J ends are trimmed by 3 bases and 0 bases, leaving 18 bases between them. A note on this clonotype: What antigen it recognizes has not been identified. No clone much larger than this one lies a single base away; base qualities are absent.

The TCR originated in a man between 18 and 29 years old who had mild COVID-19 (a few samples of this study predate the infection). The sample titles of this study are shuffled in the database, so cell type and time point are left out; the donor was told from shared clones. This chain is built from TRBV14 and TRBJ2-7; the D gene could be either TRBD1 or TRBD2, each agreeing at 5 bases. Sequenced: PBMCs or a T cell subset sorted from them (not recorded which). The CDR3 region reads CASSQGFGTALSYEQYF. The DNA is TGTGCCAGCAGCCAGGGGTTCGGGACGGCTCTCTCCTACGAGCAGTACTTC.